The source of this T cell receptor beta chain is a study of CD8 T cells in Susac syndrome. The CDR3 consists of 14 residues. V was cut by 6 bases and J by 4 bases, with 13 bases left in between. Germline CDR1 and CDR2: MNHEY and SMNVEV (reference sequence). The study sequenced TCR beta in blood CD8+ and CD4+ T cells. RNA in amounts of roughly 0.45 to 1 ug was reverse transcribed with random hexamers. The CDR3 of TCR beta was amplified by immunoSEQ multiplex PCR across 54 Vbeta and 13 Jbeta. TCRdb reprocessed the immunoSEQ multiplex PCR reads via MiXCR and lists one record per CDR3 protein. The sample holds fewer than 200,000 distinct CDR3 sequences, 90% to 95% seen once.

The genes are TRBV27 and TRBJ1-5; D not resolved. The sequence came from a human donor with multiple sclerosis. The sequencing sample was made of CD8+ T cells from PBMCs. The CDR3 loop reads CASRHNILNQPQHF. CDR3 bases: TGTGCCAGCAGGCATAATATCTTGAATCAGCCCCAGCATTTT.